This record concerns one T cell receptor beta chain sequence. Here immunoSEQ multiplex PCR was the method, and the copy in TCRdb shows in-frame clones only, minus some. Of under 80,000 clones in the sample, nearly 80% were seen once. This specimen comes from a study of blood T cell repertoires in COVID-19. Germline lookup yields CDR1 SNHLY and CDR2 FYNNEI. The J segment lost 0 bases and the V segment lost 10 bases, leaving 10 bases of the junction unmatched. This CDR3 has 15 amino acids. This receptor was taken from a human donor in a cohort sampled during active COVID-19. This chain connects TRBV2 to TRBJ2-3; 7 nucleotides match TRBD2. The sequencing sample was made of peripheral blood. The CDR3 region is CATKGLAVSTDTQYF. CDR3 in DNA: TGTGCCACGAAAGGTCTAGCGGTTAGCACAGATACGCAGTATTTT.